The 10 T cell receptor beta chains below were found in one sample sequenced in a study of blood T cells in healthy people across ages (dated by TCRdb to the mid-2010s). Preparation of the library involved 5' RACE. Sequencing took place on an Illumina HiSeq 2500. A second PCR of about 6 to 12 cycles was performed with a sample-barcoded 5' primer and a J-beta primer mix. TCRdb cleaned the public reads at Q25 with fastp, built clones with MiXCR and kept in-frame beta chains. Entries are consolidated by CDR3 protein sequence, retaining the most common genes and DNA. Counted in this sample were about 780,000 distinct CDR3 sequences; about 42% of them appeared once. 15% to 20% of the sample lies in the top ten. The sample was blood. The receptor set was obtained from an elderly man in good health.

With regard to this clonotype: A much larger clone sits a single nucleotide away, making a read error possible. The rearrangement uses TRBV21-1 and TRBJ2-1; TRBD2, the D gene given by the table, was not confirmed from the DNA. The closer fit of TRBJ2-7 to the DNA end suggests the J call may be wrong. TRBV21-1 is flagged as a pseudogene. The CDR3 is made up of 19 amino acids. The CDR3 loop is CASSKGGCSGSLGYNEQYF. DNA of the CDR3: TGTGCCAGCAGCAAAGGAGGTTGCAGCGGGAGTCTAGGTTACAATGAGCAGTACTTC.

The table lists this clonotype with many counts. The chain links TRBV12-3 or TRBV12-4 to TRBJ1-1; D unclear. The CDR3 extends over 13 amino acids. The V and J ends lost 5 bases and 1 base respectively, with 8 bases between them. The CDR3 DNA reads as TGTGCCAGCAGTCCTCTTCAGAACACTGAAGCTTTCTTT. It yields the protein CASSPLQNTEAFF.

The chain uses TRBV12-3 or TRBV12-4 and TRBJ1-1, with 7 positions matching TRBD1. With V trimmed by 5 bases and J by 6 bases, 6 bases remained unmatched. The CDR3 has 13 residues. The CDR3 loop is CASSPFQGAEAFF. DNA for the CDR3: TGTGCCAGCAGTCCCTTCCAGGGGGCTGAAGCTTTCTTT.

The chain combines TRBV10-3 with TRBJ2-7, with D possibly TRBD2 on 6 matching bases. This CDR3 comprises 15 residues. Germline lookup yields CDR1 ENHRY and CDR2 SYGVKD. Trimming shortened V by 0 bases and J by 6 bases, and 15 bases separated the two germline ends. The chain's CDR3 is CAISESAGPPAEQYF. The DNA for the CDR3 is TGTGCCATCAGTGAGTCAGCGGGCCCCCCCGCCGAGCAGTACTTC.

This clonotype was counted at least ten times. V gene TRBV9 combines with J gene TRBJ2-3; D perhaps matches TRBD2 (5 bases). Trimming stripped 0 bases from V and 2 bases from J, with 7 bases between. Per germline, CDR1 SGDLS and CDR2 YYNGEE. This CDR3 is 14 amino acids long. CDR3 loop: CASSVAGYTDTQYF. In nucleotides, the CDR3 is TGTGCCAGCAGCGTAGCGGGATACACAGATACGCAGTATTTT.

Of note for this clonotype: A much larger clone lies one base from this, so it may be a read error. The chain links TRBV6-2 or TRBV6-3 to TRBJ2-1; unclear D gene. CDR1 is MNHEY and CDR2 is SVGEGT in the germline V gene. This CDR3 region has 18 residues. The CDR3 nucleotides read TGTGCCGGCAGGCCACCCTTAGTGGGTATGATCTCCTACAATGAGCAGTTCTTC. Its protein product is CAGRPPLVGMISYNEQFF.

The chain carries TRBV6-7 and TRBJ2-4; TRBD2 agrees at 12 bases. TRBV6-7 is classed as an ORF, of uncertain function. This CDR3 has 19 residues. After removal of 2 bases from V and 13 bases from J, the junction contained 21 bases not matched to a gene. CDR3 in DNA: TGTGCCAGCAGTTACCCCAAGAAGACTAGCGGGAGAATACCGTATGAGCAGTACTTC. Translation gives CASSYPKKTSGRIPYEQYF.

The chain links TRBV14 to TRBJ2-1; D call uncertain. This CDR3 region has 16 residues. V lost 3 bases to trimming and J lost 0 bases, with 12 bases between them. Germline V CDR1 and CDR2: SGHDN, FVKESK. The CDR3 sequence is CASSHLRPVSYNEQFF. The CDR3 DNA sequence: TGTGCCAGCAGCCACCTCCGGCCTGTCTCCTACAATGAGCAGTTCTTC.

This clonotype was picked up many times. The chain links TRBV9 to TRBJ2-2; a weak D match, TRBD2 (6 bases). V lost 2 bases, J lost 7 bases, and 6 bases lay in between. Germline V CDR1 and CDR2: SGDLS, YYNGEE. The CDR3 has 12 amino acids. The CDR3 loop is CASSVRGGELFF. CDR3 in DNA: TGTGCCAGCAGCGTGCGGGGCGGGGAGCTGTTTTTT.

Turning to this clonotype: This may stem from a read error, because a much larger clone lies one nucleotide away. This chain connects TRBV10-3 to TRBJ2-3; D call uncertain. The CDR3 sequence is 15 residues long. CDR1 is ENHRY and CDR2 is SYGVKD in the germline V gene. The CDR3 sequence is CAISETGEPTDMQYF. In DNA form, the CDR3 reads TGTGCCATCAGTGAGACCGGAGAACCCACAGATATGCAGTATTTT.